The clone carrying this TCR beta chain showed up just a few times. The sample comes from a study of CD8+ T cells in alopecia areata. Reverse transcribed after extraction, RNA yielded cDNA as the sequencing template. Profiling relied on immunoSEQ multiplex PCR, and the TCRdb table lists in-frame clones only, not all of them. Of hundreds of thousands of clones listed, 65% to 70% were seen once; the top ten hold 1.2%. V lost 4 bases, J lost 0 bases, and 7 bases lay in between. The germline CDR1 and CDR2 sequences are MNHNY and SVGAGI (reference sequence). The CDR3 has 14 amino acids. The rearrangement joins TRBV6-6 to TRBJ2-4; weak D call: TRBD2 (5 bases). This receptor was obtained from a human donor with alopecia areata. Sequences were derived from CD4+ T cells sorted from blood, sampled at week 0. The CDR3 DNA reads TGTGCCAGCAGTTCAGCGGTAGCCAAAAACATTCAGTACTTC. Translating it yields CASSSAVAKNIQYF.